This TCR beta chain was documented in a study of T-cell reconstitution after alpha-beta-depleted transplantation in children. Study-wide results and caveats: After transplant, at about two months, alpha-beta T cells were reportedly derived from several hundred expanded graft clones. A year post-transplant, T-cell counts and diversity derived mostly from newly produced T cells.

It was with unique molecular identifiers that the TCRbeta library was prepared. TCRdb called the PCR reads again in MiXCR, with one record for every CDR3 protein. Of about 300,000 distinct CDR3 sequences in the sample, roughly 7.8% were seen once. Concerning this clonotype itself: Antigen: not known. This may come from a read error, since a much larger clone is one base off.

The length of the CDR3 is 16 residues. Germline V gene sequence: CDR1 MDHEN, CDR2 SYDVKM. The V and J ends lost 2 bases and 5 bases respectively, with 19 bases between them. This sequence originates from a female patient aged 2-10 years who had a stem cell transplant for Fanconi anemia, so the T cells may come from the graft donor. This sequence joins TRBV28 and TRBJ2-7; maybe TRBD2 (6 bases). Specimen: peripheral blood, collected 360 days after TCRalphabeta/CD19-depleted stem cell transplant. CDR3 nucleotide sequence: TGTGCCAGCAGTTTAGTTCTCGCGGGGAATCGGGACGAGCAGTACTTC. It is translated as CASSLVLAGNRDEQYF.